This TCR beta chain was sequenced for a study of T cell repertoires in ileal Crohn's disease. Background on the study: At surgery, under 40% of patients smoked, with median disease duration roughly 7.7 years. Study-wide points: All patients with clonality above 26.8% had endoscopic recurrence.

Points on this clone: No antigen is known for it.

Clones were read by immunoSEQ multiplex PCR, and TCRdb kept only the in-frame ones, dropping some. The sample records 17,000 or so clones, 88% being singletons. The V end lost 3 bases, the J end lost 5 bases, and 13 bases lay between the germline ends. Germline V CDR1 and CDR2: MDHEN, SYDVKM. This CDR3 is 14 amino acids long. The sample consisted of ileal tissue. V gene TRBV28 combines with J gene TRBJ2-5; the D gene is possibly TRBD1 (5 bases). This clonotype was obtained from an adult with Crohn's disease. The CDR3 region has the DNA TGTGCCAGCAGTTTGTTTTGGCCAGGGGAGACCCAGTACTTC. Its protein product is CASSLFWPGETQYF.